The 2 T cell receptor beta chains below were found in one sample sequenced in a study of blood T cell repertoires in COVID-19. Sequencing was performed with immunoSEQ multiplex PCR; in TCRdb, only in-frame clones are kept and a portion is missing. The sample has about 29,000 clones; 89% are singletons. The material sequenced was peripheral blood. The origin of the receptors is a human donor in a cohort sampled during active COVID-19.

The genes are TRBV10-3 and TRBJ2-2, with 13 bases identical to TRBD2. Germline assignment: CDR1 ENHRY and CDR2 SYGVKD. V shed 10 bases and J 5 bases; nucleotides not matched to a gene: 7. The CDR3 loop spans 15 amino acids. CDR3 sequence reads: CATRTSGGRTGELFF. CDR3 nucleotides: TGTGCCACCAGGACTAGCGGGGGACGGACCGGGGAGCTGTTTTTT.

The V gene is TRBV5-8, the J gene TRBJ2-1; unclear D gene. The CDR3 has 13 amino acids. Trimming stripped 4 bases from V and 8 bases from J, with 13 bases between. CDR1 is SGHTS and CDR2 is YDEGEE in the germline V gene. CDR3 DNA sequence: TGTGCCAGCAGCGTGACATTTACTTATGAGCAGTTCTTC. It is translated as CASSVTFTYEQFF.